This T cell receptor (beta chain) was retrieved from a study of cytomegalovirus exposure and HLA in healthy donors. General study results and limits: Excluded: some indistinguishable V segments such as TRBV6-2 and TRBV6-3.

Points on this clone: What it binds is not known.

The J segment lost 4 bases and the V segment lost 5 bases, leaving 14 bases of the junction unmatched. Germline loops: CDR1 MNHEY, CDR2 SMNVEV (reference sequence). The length of the CDR3 is 19 residues. Donors had nominal health at sampling but likely had unrecorded immune exposures. 13 Jbeta primers and 60 Vbeta primers were used for the PCR. This table comes from immunoSEQ multiplex PCR, and its TCRdb copy is limited to in-frame clones, with some not included. The sample shows 150,000 to 200,000 clones, approximately 88% of them seen only once. This TCR was recovered from a boy between 5 and 17 years old in good health and CMV-seronegative. Sequencing input: PBMCs. This rearrangement joins TRBV27 to TRBJ2-5; TRBD2 matches 15 bases. The CDR3 DNA reads as TGTGCCAGCAGTCCTCCCCCCGGGACTAGCGGGGGGTATCGAGAGACCCAGTACTTC. Residues: CASSPPPGTSGGYRETQYF.